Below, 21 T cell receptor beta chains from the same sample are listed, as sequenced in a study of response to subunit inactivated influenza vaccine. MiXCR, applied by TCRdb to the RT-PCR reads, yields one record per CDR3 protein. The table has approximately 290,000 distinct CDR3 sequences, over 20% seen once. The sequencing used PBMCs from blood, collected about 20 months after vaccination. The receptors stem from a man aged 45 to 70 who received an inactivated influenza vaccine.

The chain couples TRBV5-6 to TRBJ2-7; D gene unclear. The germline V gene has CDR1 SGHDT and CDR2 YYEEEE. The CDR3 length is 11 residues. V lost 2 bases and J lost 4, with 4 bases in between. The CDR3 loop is CASSFMYEQYF. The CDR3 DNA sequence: TGTGCCAGCAGCTTTATGTACGAGCAGTACTTC.

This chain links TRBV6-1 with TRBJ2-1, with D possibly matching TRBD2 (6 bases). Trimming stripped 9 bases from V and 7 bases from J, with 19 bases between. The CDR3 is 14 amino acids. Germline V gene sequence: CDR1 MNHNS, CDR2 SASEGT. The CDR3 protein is CASSRSGLLNEQFF. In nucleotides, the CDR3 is TGTGCCAGTTCTCGTAGCGGCCTCTTGAATGAGCAGTTCTTC.

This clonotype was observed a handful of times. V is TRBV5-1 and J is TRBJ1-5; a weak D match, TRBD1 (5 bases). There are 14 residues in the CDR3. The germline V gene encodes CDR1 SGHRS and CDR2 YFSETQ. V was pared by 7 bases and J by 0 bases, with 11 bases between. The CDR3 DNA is TGCGCCAGCTTCCAAGGGGATAGCAATCAGCCCCAGCATTTT. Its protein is CASFQGDSNQPQHF.

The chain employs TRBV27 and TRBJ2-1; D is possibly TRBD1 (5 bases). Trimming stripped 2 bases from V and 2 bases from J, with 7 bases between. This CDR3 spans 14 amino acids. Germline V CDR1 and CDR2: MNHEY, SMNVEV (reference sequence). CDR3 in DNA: TGTGCCAGCAGTTTAAAGGACACCTACAATGAGCAGTTCTTC. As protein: CASSLKDTYNEQFF.

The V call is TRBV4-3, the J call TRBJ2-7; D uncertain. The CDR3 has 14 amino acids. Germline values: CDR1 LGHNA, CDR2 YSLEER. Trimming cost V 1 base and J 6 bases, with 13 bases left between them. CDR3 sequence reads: CASSQGSWRPEQYF. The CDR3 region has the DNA TGCGCCAGCAGCCAAGGTTCATGGCGCCCCGAGCAGTACTTC.

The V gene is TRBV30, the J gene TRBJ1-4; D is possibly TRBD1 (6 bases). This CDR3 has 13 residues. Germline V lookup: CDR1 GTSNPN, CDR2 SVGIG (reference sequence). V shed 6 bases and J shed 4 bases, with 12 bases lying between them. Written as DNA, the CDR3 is TGTGCCTGCAGGGACAACAATAATGAAAAACTGTTTTTT. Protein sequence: CACRDNNNEKLFF.

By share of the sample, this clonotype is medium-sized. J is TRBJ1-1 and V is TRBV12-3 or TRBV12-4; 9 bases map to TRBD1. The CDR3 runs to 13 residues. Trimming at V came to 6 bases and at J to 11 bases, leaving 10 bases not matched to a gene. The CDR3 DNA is TGTGCCAGCAGCTCCTTAGGACAGGGGAAGGCTTTCTTT. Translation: CASSSLGQGKAFF.

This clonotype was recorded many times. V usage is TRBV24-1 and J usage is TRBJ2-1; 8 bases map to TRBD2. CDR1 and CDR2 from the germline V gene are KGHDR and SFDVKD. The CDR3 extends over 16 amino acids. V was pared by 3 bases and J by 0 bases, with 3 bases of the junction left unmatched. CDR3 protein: CATSDPSGSSYNEQFF. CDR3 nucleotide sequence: TGTGCCACCAGTGATCCCAGCGGGAGCTCCTACAATGAGCAGTTCTTC.

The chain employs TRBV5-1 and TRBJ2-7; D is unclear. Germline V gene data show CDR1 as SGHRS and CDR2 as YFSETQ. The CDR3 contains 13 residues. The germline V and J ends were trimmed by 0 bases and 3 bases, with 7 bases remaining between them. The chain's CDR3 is CASSLEDGYEQYF. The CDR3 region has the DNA TGCGCCAGCAGCTTGGAGGATGGCTACGAGCAGTACTTC.

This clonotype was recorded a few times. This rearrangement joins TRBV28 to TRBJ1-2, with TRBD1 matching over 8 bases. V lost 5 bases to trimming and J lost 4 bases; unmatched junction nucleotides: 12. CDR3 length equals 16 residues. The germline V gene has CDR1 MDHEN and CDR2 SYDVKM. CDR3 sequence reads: CASSLPPTTGGYGYTF. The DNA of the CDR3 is TGTGCCAGCAGTCTTCCCCCGACAACAGGGGGCTATGGCTACACCTTC.

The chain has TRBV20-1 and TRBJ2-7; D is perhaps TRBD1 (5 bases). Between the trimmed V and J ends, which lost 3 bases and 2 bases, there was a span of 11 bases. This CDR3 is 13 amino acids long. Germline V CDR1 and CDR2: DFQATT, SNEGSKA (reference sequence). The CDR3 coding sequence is TGCAGTGCTAGGGCCAGGGCCCCCTACGAGCAGTACTTC. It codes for CSARARAPYEQYF.

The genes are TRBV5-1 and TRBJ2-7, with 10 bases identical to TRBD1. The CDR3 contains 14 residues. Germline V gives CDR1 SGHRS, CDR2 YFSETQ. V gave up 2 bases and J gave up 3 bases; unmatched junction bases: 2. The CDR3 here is CASSFGQGDYEQYF. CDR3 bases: TGCGCCAGCAGCTTCGGACAGGGGGACTACGAGCAGTACTTC.

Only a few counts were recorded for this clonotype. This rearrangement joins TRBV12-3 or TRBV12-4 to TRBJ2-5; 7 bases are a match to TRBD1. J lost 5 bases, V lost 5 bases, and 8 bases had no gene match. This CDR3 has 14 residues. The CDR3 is CASSLTGIYETQYF. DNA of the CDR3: TGTGCCAGCAGTCTGACAGGGATCTACGAGACCCAGTACTTC.

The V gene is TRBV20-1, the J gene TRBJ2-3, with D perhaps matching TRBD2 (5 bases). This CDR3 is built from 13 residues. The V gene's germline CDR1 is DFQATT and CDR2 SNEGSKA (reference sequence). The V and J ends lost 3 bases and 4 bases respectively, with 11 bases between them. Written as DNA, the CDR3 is TGCAGTGCTAGCCTGGCTAGCCCAGATACGCAGTATTTT. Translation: CSASLASPDTQYF.

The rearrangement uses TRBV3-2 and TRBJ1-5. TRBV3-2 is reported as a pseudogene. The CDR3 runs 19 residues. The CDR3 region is CTSRRHGRGLLYSNQPQHF. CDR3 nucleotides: TGTACCAGCAGACGCCACGGCAGGGGCCTGCTTTATAGCAATCAGCCCCAGCATTTT.

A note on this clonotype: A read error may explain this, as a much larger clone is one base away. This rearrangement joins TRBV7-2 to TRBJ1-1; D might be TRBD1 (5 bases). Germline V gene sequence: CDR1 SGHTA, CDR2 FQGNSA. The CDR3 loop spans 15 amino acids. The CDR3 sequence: CASSLSVQVNTEAIF. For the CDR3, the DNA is TGTGCCAGCAGCTTATCCGTACAGGTGAACACTGAAGCTATCTTT. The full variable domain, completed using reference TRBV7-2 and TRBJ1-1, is GAGVSQSPSNKVTEKGKDVELRCDPISGHTALYWYRQSLGQGLEFLIYFQGNSAPDKSGLPSDRFSAERTGGSVSTLTIQRTQQEDSAVYLCASSLSVQVNTEAIFGQGTRLTVV.

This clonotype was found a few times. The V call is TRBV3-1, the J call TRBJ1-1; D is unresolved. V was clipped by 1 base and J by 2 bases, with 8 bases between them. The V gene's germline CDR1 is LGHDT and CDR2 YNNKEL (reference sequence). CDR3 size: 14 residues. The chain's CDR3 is CASSQGGSNTEAFF. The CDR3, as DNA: TGTGCCAGCAGCCAAGGAGGCAGTAACACTGAAGCTTTCTTT.

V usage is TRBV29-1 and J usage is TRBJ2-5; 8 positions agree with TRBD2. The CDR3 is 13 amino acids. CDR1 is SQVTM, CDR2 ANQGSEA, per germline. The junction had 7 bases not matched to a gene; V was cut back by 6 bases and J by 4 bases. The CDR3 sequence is CSVTGTRGETQYF. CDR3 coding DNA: TGCAGCGTCACCGGGACTAGGGGAGAGACCCAGTACTTC.

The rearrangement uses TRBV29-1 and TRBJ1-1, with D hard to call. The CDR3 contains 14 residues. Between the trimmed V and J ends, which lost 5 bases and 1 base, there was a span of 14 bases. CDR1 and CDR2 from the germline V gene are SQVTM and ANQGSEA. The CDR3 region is CSVLDGLQNTEAFF. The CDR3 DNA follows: TGCAGCGTTCTTGACGGACTGCAGAACACTGAAGCTTTCTTT.

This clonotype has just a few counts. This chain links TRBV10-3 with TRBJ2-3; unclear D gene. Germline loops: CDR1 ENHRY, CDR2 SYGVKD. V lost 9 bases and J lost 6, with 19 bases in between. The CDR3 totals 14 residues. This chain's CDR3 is CAITMGSSLDTQYF. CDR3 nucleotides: TGTGCCATTACGATGGGATCCTCCCTTGATACGCAGTATTTT.

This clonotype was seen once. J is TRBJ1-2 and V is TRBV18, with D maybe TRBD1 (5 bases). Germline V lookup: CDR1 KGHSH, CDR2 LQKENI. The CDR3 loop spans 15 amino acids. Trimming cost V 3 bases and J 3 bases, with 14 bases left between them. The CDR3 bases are TGTGCCAGCTCACCGGAGGCAGGGTCACACTATGGCTACACCTTC. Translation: CASSPEAGSHYGYTF.